The 14 T cell receptor beta chains reported below all come from one sample, sequenced in a study of spatial heterogeneity in lung cancer. TCRdb ran MiXCR on the 5' RACE reads and lists one entry per CDR3 protein. In the table there are about 52,000 distinct CDR3 sequences, roughly 7.5% of which are singletons. Time point of the sample: sample taken at primary tumor resection. Without sorting, whole RNA was sequenced from tumor, nontumor lung or frozen PBMC. The material was PBMCs, obtained at surgery. Receptors were obtained from a female donor with early-stage non-small cell lung cancer.

This chain links TRBV5-6 with TRBJ2-1; D might be TRBD2 (6 bases). This CDR3 has 15 amino acids. Per germline, CDR1 SGHDT and CDR2 YYEEEE. With 5 bases removed from V and 0 bases from J, the gap between germline ends came to 12 bases. The CDR3 here is CASSWGVNSYNEQFF. In DNA, the CDR3 is TGTGCCAGCAGTTGGGGGGTCAACTCCTACAATGAGCAGTTCTTC. The variable domain in full, completed from reference TRBV5-6 and TRBJ2-1, reads DAGVTQSPTHLIKTRGQQVTLRCSPKSGHDTVSWYQQALGQGPQFIFQYYEEEERQRGNFPDRFSGHQFPNYSSELNVNALLLGDSALYLCASSWGVNSYNEQFFGPGTRLTVL.

The table lists this clonotype with many counts. V gene TRBV10-1 combines with J gene TRBJ2-7, with 7 nucleotides matching TRBD1. The CDR3 is 14 residues long. Trimming removed 5 bases from V and 3 bases from J; junction bases left unmatched: 7. Germline CDR1 and CDR2: WNHNN and SYGVQD (reference sequence). The CDR3 nucleotides read TGCGCCAGCAGTCCAATGACAGGGTTCTACGAGCAGTACTTC. Its translation is CASSPMTGFYEQYF.

This clonotype was seen at least ten times. The chain carries TRBV29-1 and TRBJ2-1; D assignment may be TRBD1 or TRBD2 (5 bases each). The V end was cut by 4 bases, the J end by 8 bases, with 12 bases between. The CDR3 runs to 12 residues. Germline lookup yields CDR1 SQVTM and CDR2 ANQGSEA. CDR3 sequence reads: CSVVRGQDEQFF. CDR3 bases: TGCAGCGTTGTCCGGGGCCAGGATGAGCAGTTCTTC.

In this sample, this clonotype turned up many times. V is TRBV7-3 and J is TRBJ2-7; no reliable D call. CDR1 and CDR2 from the germline V gene are SGHTA and FQGTGA. V lost 7 bases and J lost 6, with 16 bases in between. The CDR3 sequence is 13 residues long. This CDR3 is CASTFSRAGEQYF. CDR3 nucleotide sequence: TGTGCCAGCACCTTTTCCCGGGCTGGCGAGCAGTACTTC.

There are many counts of this clonotype. The gene calls are TRBV19 and TRBJ2-3; maybe TRBD1 (6 bases). CDR3 length: 15 residues. V was shortened by 5 bases and J by 1 base, with 13 bases between the two germline ends. Germline V gives CDR1 LNHDA, CDR2 SQIVND (reference sequence). The CDR3 DNA reads as TGTGCCAGTAGTTTCGACAGGATACGCACAGATACGCAGTATTTT. Amino acids: CASSFDRIRTDTQYF.

Comment on this clonotype: A read error may account for a junction end that differs from germline. The chain joins TRBV6-5 to TRBJ1-3; D gene uncertain. This CDR3 is built from 15 residues. Germline CDR1 reads MNHEY; CDR2 reads SVGAGI. This chain's CDR3 is CTSSYSRGGRNTIYF. As DNA, the CDR3 is TGTACCAGCAGTTACTCACGAGGCGGGAGGAACACCATATATTTT.

This clonotype was counted many times. The chain recombines TRBV24-1 with TRBJ2-3; D call uncertain. The V and J ends lost 6 bases and 5 bases respectively, with 5 bases between them. Per germline, CDR1 KGHDR and CDR2 SFDVKD. This CDR3 contains 11 residues. CDR3 DNA sequence: TGTGCCACCAGTAGAGTAGATACGCAGTATTTT. Translation: CATSRVDTQYF.

The sample holds many counts of this clonotype. V gene TRBV19 combines with J gene TRBJ2-7, with 7 bases fitting TRBD1. V gave up 2 bases and J gave up 2 bases; unmatched junction bases: 6. CDR1 is LNHDA and CDR2 is SQIVND in the germline V gene (reference sequence). CDR3 length: 15 amino acids. The CDR3 spells CASSITGAPTYEQYF. The CDR3 DNA is TGTGCCAGTAGTATAACAGGGGCCCCCACCTACGAGCAGTACTTC.

This clonotype was counted at least ten times. The rearrangement joins TRBV2 to TRBJ2-5; D gene unclear. This CDR3 is 14 amino acids long. From germline, CDR1 is SNHLY and CDR2 FYNNEI. Trimming took off 7 bases at V and 5 bases at J, with 17 bases between the two ends. CDR3 region: CASNFGTDYETQYF. DNA for the CDR3: TGTGCCAGCAACTTCGGAACTGATTATGAGACCCAGTACTTC.

This clonotype was recorded many times. V usage is TRBV25-1 and J usage is TRBJ1-1; D gene uncertain. Trimming left V 3 bases short and J 6 bases short, with 14 bases between. This CDR3 is 14 amino acids long. Germline V CDR1 and CDR2: MGHDK, SYGVNS. This CDR3 reads CASSDPISSAEAFF. The CDR3 DNA follows: TGTGCCAGCAGTGACCCCATCTCAAGCGCTGAAGCTTTCTTT.

This clonotype appeared many times. The rearrangement uses TRBV5-1 and TRBJ2-2; 8 nucleotides line up with TRBD2. V trimming: 0 bases; J trimming: 5 bases; junction bases outside the gene matches: 6. The CDR3 contains 16 residues. The germline V gene encodes CDR1 SGHRS and CDR2 YFSETQ. The CDR3 protein is CASSLVAGTPTGELFF. The CDR3 DNA sequence: TGCGCCAGCAGCTTGGTAGCGGGGACTCCAACCGGGGAGCTGTTTTTT.

This clonotype was counted at least ten times. The chain has TRBV12-3 or TRBV12-4 and TRBJ2-5; weak D call: TRBD2 (5 bases). The CDR3 runs to 15 residues. Trimming removed 5 bases from V and 1 base from J, with 14 bases in between. The CDR3 coding sequence is TGTGCCAGCAGTAAAGGACTCCTAGTCCAAGAGACCCAGTACTTC. Translation: CASSKGLLVQETQYF.

This clonotype has at least ten counts. The chain couples TRBV5-1 to TRBJ2-2; D not certain. The V end lost 4 bases, the J end lost 6 bases, and 10 bases lay between the germline ends. CDR1 SGHRS and CDR2 YFSETQ come from the germline V gene. The CDR3 is 13 amino acids. CDR3 sequence: CASSPAASGELFF. CDR3 DNA sequence: TGCGCCAGCAGCCCGGCGGCCTCCGGGGAGCTGTTTTTT.

This clonotype was recorded at least ten times. The chain employs TRBV5-1 and TRBJ1-2; no firm D call. Germline CDR1 is SGHRS and CDR2 is YFSETQ. V lost 4 bases and J lost 2, with 9 bases in between. CDR3 length: 13 amino acids. The CDR3 DNA sequence: TGCGCCAGCAGCCCGGACGGAAACTATGGCTACACCTTC. This encodes CASSPDGNYGYTF.